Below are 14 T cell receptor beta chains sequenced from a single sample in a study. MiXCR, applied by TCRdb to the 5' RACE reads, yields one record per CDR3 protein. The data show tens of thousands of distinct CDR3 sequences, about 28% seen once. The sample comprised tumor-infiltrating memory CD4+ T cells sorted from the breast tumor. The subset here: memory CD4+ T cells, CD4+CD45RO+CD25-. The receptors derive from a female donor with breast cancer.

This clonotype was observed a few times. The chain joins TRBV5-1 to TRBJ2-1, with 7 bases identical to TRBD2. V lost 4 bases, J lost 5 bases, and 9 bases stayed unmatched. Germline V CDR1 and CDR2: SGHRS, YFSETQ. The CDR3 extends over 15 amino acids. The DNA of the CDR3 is TGCGCCAGCAGCCCATTCGAGCGGGGAAACAATGAGCAGTTCTTC. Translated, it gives CASSPFERGNNEQFF.

The CDR3 region is CASSLWGEGTEAFF. The CDR3 nucleotides are TGTGCCAGCAGCCTATGGGGCGAGGGTACTGAAGCTTTCTTT. V and J are TRBV12-3 or TRBV12-4 and TRBJ1-1; D is perhaps TRBD1 (5 bases). Trimming pared 6 bases from V and 5 bases from J, leaving 16 bases between. The CDR3 is 14 amino acids.

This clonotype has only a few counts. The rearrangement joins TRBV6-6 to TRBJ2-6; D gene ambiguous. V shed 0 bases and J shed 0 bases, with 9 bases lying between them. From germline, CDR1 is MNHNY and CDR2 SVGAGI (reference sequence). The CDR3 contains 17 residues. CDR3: CASSYSYQSSGANVLTF. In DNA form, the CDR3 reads TGTGCCAGCAGTTACTCGTATCAGAGCTCTGGGGCCAACGTCCTGACTTTC.

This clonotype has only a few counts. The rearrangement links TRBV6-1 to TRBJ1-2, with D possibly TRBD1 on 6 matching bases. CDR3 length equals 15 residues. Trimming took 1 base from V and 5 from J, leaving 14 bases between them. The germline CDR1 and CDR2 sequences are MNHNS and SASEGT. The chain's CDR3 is CASSEVFWTAYGYTF. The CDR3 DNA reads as TGTGCCAGCAGTGAAGTCTTCTGGACAGCATATGGCTACACCTTC.

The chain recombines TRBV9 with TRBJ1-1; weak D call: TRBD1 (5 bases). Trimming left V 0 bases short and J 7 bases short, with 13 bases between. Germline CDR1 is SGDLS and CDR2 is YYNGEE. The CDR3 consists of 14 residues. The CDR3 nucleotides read TGTGCCAGCAGCGTAGCCTGGGACGAATTTGAAGCTTTCTTT. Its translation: CASSVAWDEFEAFF.

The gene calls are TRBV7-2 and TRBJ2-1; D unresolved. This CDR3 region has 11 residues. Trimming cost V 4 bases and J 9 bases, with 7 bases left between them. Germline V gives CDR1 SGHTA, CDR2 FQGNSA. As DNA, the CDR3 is TGTGCCAGCAGCTCGGCTACTGAGCAGTTCTTC. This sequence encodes CASSSATEQFF.

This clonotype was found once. The CDR3 coding sequence is TGCGCCAGCAGCTTGGTTGGTTGGGGAAAGACCCAGTACTTC. The encoded protein is CASSLVGWGKTQYF. The chain couples TRBV5-1 to TRBJ2-5; D gene unclear. Trimming shortened V by 0 bases and J by 6 bases, and 12 bases separated the two germline ends. The CDR3 is 14 amino acids. Germline lookup yields CDR1 SGHRS and CDR2 YFSETQ.

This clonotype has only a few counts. The CDR3: CASSSQPMAEAFF. For the CDR3, the DNA is TGTGCCAGCAGCTCCCAGCCAATGGCTGAAGCTTTCTTT. The rearrangement uses TRBV7-8 and TRBJ1-1; D uncertain. CDR3 size: 13 residues. From germline, CDR1 is SGHVS and CDR2 FQNEAQ. V dropped 4 bases and J dropped 6 bases, with 12 bases sitting between them.

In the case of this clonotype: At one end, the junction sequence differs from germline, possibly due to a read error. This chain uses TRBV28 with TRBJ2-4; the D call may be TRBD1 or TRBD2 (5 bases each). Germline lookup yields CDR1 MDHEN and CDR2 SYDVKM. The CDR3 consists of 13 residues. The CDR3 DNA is TGTGCTAGCAGTGGGACAGCCAAAAACATTCAGTACTTC. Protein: CASSGTAKNIQYF.

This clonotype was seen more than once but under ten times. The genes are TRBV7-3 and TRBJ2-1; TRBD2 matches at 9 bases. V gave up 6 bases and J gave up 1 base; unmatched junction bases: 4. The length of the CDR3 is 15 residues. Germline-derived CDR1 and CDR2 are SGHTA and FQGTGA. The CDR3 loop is CASSFSGGSYNEQFF. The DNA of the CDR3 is TGTGCCAGCAGTTTTAGCGGGGGTTCCTACAATGAGCAGTTCTTC. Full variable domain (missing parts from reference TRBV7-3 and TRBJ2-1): GAGVSQTPSNKVTEKGKYVELRCDPISGHTALYWYRQSLGQGPEFLIYFQGTGAADDSGLPNDRFFAVRPEGSVSTLKIQRTERGDSAVYLCASSFSGGSYNEQFFGPGTRLTVL.

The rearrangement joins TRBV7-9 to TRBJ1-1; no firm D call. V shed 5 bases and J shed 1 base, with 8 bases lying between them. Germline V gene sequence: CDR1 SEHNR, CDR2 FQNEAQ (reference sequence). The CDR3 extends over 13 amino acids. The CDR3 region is CASSRNTNTEAFF. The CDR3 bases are TGTGCCAGCAGCCGGAATACGAACACTGAAGCTTTCTTT.

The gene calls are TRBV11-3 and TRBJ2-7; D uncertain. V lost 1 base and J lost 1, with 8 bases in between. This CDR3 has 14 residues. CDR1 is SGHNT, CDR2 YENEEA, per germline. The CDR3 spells CASSLVRSSYEQYF. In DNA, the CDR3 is TGTGCCAGCAGCTTAGTACGGTCTTCCTACGAGCAGTACTTC.

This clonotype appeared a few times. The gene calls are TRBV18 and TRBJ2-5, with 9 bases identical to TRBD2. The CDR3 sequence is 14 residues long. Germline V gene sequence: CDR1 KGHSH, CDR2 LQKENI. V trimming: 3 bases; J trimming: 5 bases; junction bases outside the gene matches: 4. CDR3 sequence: CASSPRLAVETQYF. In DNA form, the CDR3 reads TGTGCCAGCTCACCGCGACTAGCGGTGGAGACCCAGTACTTC. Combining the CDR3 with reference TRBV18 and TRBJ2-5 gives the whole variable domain NAGVMQNPRHLVRRRGQEARLRCSPMKGHSHVYWYRQLPEEGLKFMVYLQKENIIDESGMPKERFSAEFPKEGPSILRIQQVVRGDSAAYFCASSPRLAVETQYFGPGTRLLVL.

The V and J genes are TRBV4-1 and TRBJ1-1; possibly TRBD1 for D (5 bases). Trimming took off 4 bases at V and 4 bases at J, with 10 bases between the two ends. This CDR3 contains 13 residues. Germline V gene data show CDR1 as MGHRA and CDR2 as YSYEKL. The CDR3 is CASSLGGFTEAFF. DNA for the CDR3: TGCGCCAGCAGCCTCGGGGGGTTCACTGAAGCTTTCTTT.